This passage covers 5 T cell receptor beta chains from one sample sequenced in a study of cytomegalovirus exposure and HLA in healthy donors. PCR was performed using 60 Vbeta and 13 Jbeta primers. Here immunoSEQ multiplex PCR was the method, and the copy in TCRdb shows in-frame clones only, minus some. This table lists some 110,000 clones. Specimen: PBMCs. These receptors were obtained from a man younger than 35 in good health and CMV-seronegative.

The rearrangement uses TRBV18 and TRBJ1-5; 7 bases line up with TRBD1. V lost 2 bases, J lost 0 bases, and 4 bases stayed unmatched. Germline CDR1 and CDR2: KGHSH and LQKENI. CDR3 length: 16 residues. The CDR3 loop is CASSPDRDPSNQPQHF. The DNA for the CDR3 is TGTGCCAGCTCACCAGACAGGGACCCTAGCAATCAGCCCCAGCATTTT.

The J gene is TRBJ2-1, the V gene TRBV5-1; D uncertain. V dropped 4 bases and J dropped 6 bases, with 17 bases sitting between them. Germline CDR1 reads SGHRS; CDR2 reads YFSETQ. This CDR3 comprises 15 residues. Here the CDR3 reads CASSLVPSSVNEQFF. The CDR3 bases are TGCGCCAGCAGCCTAGTCCCTAGTTCGGTCAATGAGCAGTTCTTC.

With respect to this clone: The same CDR3 also results from other DNA sequences found in this sample. The gene calls are TRBV20-1 and TRBJ2-7; D unresolved. This CDR3 has 11 residues. CDR1 DFQATT and CDR2 SNEGSKA come from the germline V gene (reference sequence). V was pared by 1 base and J by 3 bases, with 4 bases between. In DNA form, the CDR3 reads TGCAGTGCTAGAGGAGGCTACGAGCAGTACTTC. This translates into CSARGGYEQYF.

The V and J genes are TRBV15 and TRBJ2-7; D possibly corresponds to TRBD2 (6 bases). Germline loops: CDR1 LNHNV, CDR2 YYDKDF (reference sequence). V was clipped by 3 bases and J by 1 base, with 16 bases between them. The CDR3 is made up of 16 amino acids. CDR3 coding DNA: TGTGCCACCAGCAGGGGCGGGATTCGCGGGTCCTACGAGCAGTACTTC. Its protein product is CATSRGGIRGSYEQYF.

The genes are TRBV18 and TRBJ2-3; 11 bases are a match to TRBD2. V gave up 4 bases and J gave up 0 bases; unmatched junction bases: 3. The CDR3 contains 16 residues. CDR1 and CDR2 (germline): KGHSH, LQKENI. This chain's CDR3 is CASSLGLAASTDTQYF. The CDR3 nucleotides are TGTGCCAGCTCACTGGGACTAGCGGCTAGCACAGATACGCAGTATTTT.